The clone carrying this T cell receptor (beta chain) came up many times. Its antigen is not identified. The junction departs from the called germline gene at one end, perhaps through a read error. TCRdb reanalysed the 5' RACE reads using MiXCR and keeps one entry per CDR3 protein. The sample includes almost 3,000 distinct CDR3 sequences, about 10% of them seen just once. These data come from a study of spatial heterogeneity in lung cancer. CDR3 size: 12 residues. Germline-derived CDR1 and CDR2 are ENHRY and SYGVKD. Overall study results and limits: Mutation counts in tumors were tracked by counts of expanded intratumoral alpha and beta TCRs.

Time point denoted: sample taken at primary tumor resection. Patients with untreated early-stage non-small cell lung cancer, numbering 72, were the donors. The receptor comes from a female donor with early-stage non-small cell lung cancer. This chain uses TRBV10-3 with TRBJ2-5; D tentatively fits TRBD1 or TRBD2 (5 bases each). Specimen: lung tumor tissue, collected at surgery. The CDR3 sequence: CAISESNGTKCF. The CDR3 DNA reads as TGTGCCATCAGTGAGTCGAACGGGACCAAATGCTTC.